These T cell receptor beta chains were read from a single sample in a study of shared clonotypes between healthy human individuals. Measured with immunoSEQ multiplex PCR; TCRdb has only the in-frame clones, and not every one. The data contain about 500,000 clones, around 77% of them singletons. The sample consisted of PBMCs. The receptors stem from a middle-aged woman in good health. Some clones in this sample may be carry-over from other donors' samples. Each CDR3 is given with its conserved first and last residue. Each record gives: J gene, clone size, D gene, V gene, CDR3 protein, CDR3 DNA. A D gene is named only where the DNA matches it firmly. Size values are once, few and many counts, or a class for expanded clones, and some rows have none.

J gene: TRBJ2-1; clone size: -; D gene: TRBD2; V gene: TRBV11-2; CDR3 protein: CASSQTSGAFF; CDR3 DNA: TGTGCCAGCAGTCAGACTAGCGGGGCCTTCTTC
J gene: TRBJ2-7; clone size: -; D gene: -; V gene: TRBV7-2; CDR3 protein: CASSLEGTLSYEQYF; CDR3 DNA: TGTGCCAGCAGCTTAGAAGGTACTCTCTCCTACGAGCAGTACTTC
J gene: TRBJ2-5; clone size: -; D gene: -; V gene: TRBV14; CDR3 protein: CASSQSRETQYF; CDR3 DNA: TGTGCCAGCAGCCAATCAAGGGAGACCCAGTACTTC
J gene: TRBJ2-2; clone size: -; D gene: -; V gene: TRBV11-2; CDR3 protein: CASSSTTTNTGELFF; CDR3 DNA: TGTGCCAGCAGTTCTACTACGACGAACACCGGGGAGCTGTTTTTT
J gene: TRBJ1-2; clone size: -; D gene: -; V gene: TRBV6-1; CDR3 protein: CASSGGIIGLGYTF; CDR3 DNA: TGTGCCAGCAGTGGTGGTATTATAGGGCTTGGCTACACCTTC
J gene: TRBJ1-3; clone size: -; D gene: TRBD1; V gene: TRBV18; CDR3 protein: CASSPGTGKSSGNTIYF; CDR3 DNA: TGTGCCAGCTCACCCGGGACAGGAAAGAGCTCTGGAAACACCATATATTTT
J gene: TRBJ2-2; clone size: -; D gene: -; V gene: TRBV5-1; CDR3 protein: CASSLGPSGTGELFF; CDR3 DNA: TGCGCCAGCAGCTTGGGGCCAAGCGGCACCGGGGAGCTGTTTTTT
J gene: TRBJ1-4; clone size: -; D gene: -; V gene: TRBV6-1; CDR3 protein: CASSEQIATNEKLFF; CDR3 DNA: TGTGCCAGCAGTGAACAGATTGCAACTAATGAAAAACTGTTTTTT
J gene: TRBJ2-1; clone size: few; D gene: TRBD2; V gene: TRBV7-2; CDR3 protein: CASSTTSGNYNEQFF; CDR3 DNA: TGTGCCAGCAGCACAACTAGCGGGAACTACAATGAGCAGTTCTTC
J gene: TRBJ2-5; clone size: once; D gene: TRBD2; V gene: TRBV28; CDR3 protein: CASKLGLFPETQYF; CDR3 DNA: TGTGCCAGCAAACTGGGACTATTCCCGGAGACCCAGTACTTC
J gene: TRBJ2-7; clone size: -; D gene: TRBD2; V gene: TRBV28; CDR3 protein: CASSLTTSAGYEQYF; CDR3 DNA: TGTGCCAGCAGTTTAACCACTAGCGCGGGGTACGAGCAGTACTTC
J gene: TRBJ2-3; clone size: few; D gene: -; V gene: TRBV7-9; CDR3 protein: CASGPGGITDTQYF; CDR3 DNA: TGTGCCAGCGGTCCGGGCGGGATCACAGATACGCAGTATTTT
J gene: TRBJ2-2; clone size: -; D gene: -; V gene: TRBV2; CDR3 protein: CASTAEAATGELFF; CDR3 DNA: TGTGCCAGCACGGCAGAGGCGGCCACCGGGGAGCTGTTTTTT
J gene: TRBJ1-3; clone size: -; D gene: TRBD1; V gene: TRBV2; CDR3 protein: CASSGDRAGNTIYF; CDR3 DNA: TGTGCCAGCAGTGGGGACAGAGCTGGAAACACCATATATTTT
J gene: TRBJ1-2; clone size: -; D gene: TRBD1; V gene: TRBV7-2; CDR3 protein: CASSEDRGRHYGYTF; CDR3 DNA: TGTGCCAGCAGCGAGGACAGGGGGCGTCACTATGGCTACACCTTC
J gene: TRBJ2-5; clone size: -; D gene: TRBD2; V gene: TRBV7-6; CDR3 protein: CASSSGLAGAQGGETQYF; CDR3 DNA: TGTGCCAGCAGCTCGGGACTAGCGGGAGCCCAAGGAGGAGAGACCCAGTACTTC
J gene: TRBJ2-1; clone size: -; D gene: TRBD1; V gene: TRBV19; CDR3 protein: CASMGQKTYNEQFF; CDR3 DNA: TGTGCCAGCATGGGACAGAAAACTTACAATGAGCAGTTCTTC
J gene: TRBJ2-1; clone size: -; D gene: TRBD2; V gene: TRBV28; CDR3 protein: CASTTRRELNEQFF; CDR3 DNA: TGTGCCAGCACCACGCGGCGGGAGTTAAATGAGCAGTTCTTC
J gene: TRBJ2-7; clone size: once; D gene: -; V gene: TRBV28; CDR3 protein: CASSLGGAATVEQYF; CDR3 DNA: TGTGCCAGCAGTTTGGGGGGCGCGGCAACGGTCGAGCAGTACTTC
J gene: TRBJ2-3; clone size: -; D gene: -; V gene: TRBV29-1; CDR3 protein: CSVEEEGPATDTQYF; CDR3 DNA: TGCAGCGTTGAAGAGGAGGGTCCCGCCACAGATACGCAGTATTTT
J gene: TRBJ2-7; clone size: -; D gene: TRBD1; V gene: TRBV4-1; CDR3 protein: CASSQSPTGVYEQYF; CDR3 DNA: TGCGCCAGCAGCCAATCGCCGACAGGGGTCTACGAGCAGTACTTC
J gene: TRBJ2-5; clone size: -; D gene: -; V gene: TRBV28; CDR3 protein: CASMGSVYQETQYF; CDR3 DNA: TGTGCCAGCATGGGGTCCGTCTACCAAGAGACCCAGTACTTC
J gene: TRBJ2-1; clone size: -; D gene: TRBD2; V gene: TRBV5-6; CDR3 protein: CASSLADVAGGNEQFF; CDR3 DNA: TGTGCCAGCAGTCTTGCGGATGTAGCGGGCGGTAATGAGCAGTTCTTC
J gene: TRBJ2-2; clone size: -; D gene: -; V gene: TRBV19; CDR3 protein: CASSTGTSGAGELFF; CDR3 DNA: TGTGCCAGTAGTACCGGGACATCGGGGGCCGGGGAGCTGTTTTTT
J gene: TRBJ1-4; clone size: few; D gene: -; V gene: TRBV2; CDR3 protein: CASRAGTGDEKLFF; CDR3 DNA: TGTGCCAGCAGAGCCGGGACGGGTGATGAAAAACTGTTTTTT
J gene: TRBJ2-1; clone size: -; D gene: TRBD1; V gene: TRBV9; CDR3 protein: CASSVGTGTDYNEQFF; CDR3 DNA: TGTGCCAGCAGCGTAGGGACCGGGACAGATTACAATGAGCAGTTCTTC
J gene: TRBJ1-5; clone size: -; D gene: TRBD1; V gene: TRBV7-2; CDR3 protein: CASSLTRDRVQPQHF; CDR3 DNA: TGTGCCAGCAGCTTAACCCGTGACAGGGTTCAGCCCCAGCATTTT
J gene: TRBJ2-3; clone size: once; D gene: -; V gene: TRBV7-2; CDR3 protein: CASSLDLGGTPGADTQYF; CDR3 DNA: TGTGCCAGCAGCTTAGATTTGGGTGGGACTCCTGGGGCAGATACGCAGTATTTT
J gene: TRBJ2-7; clone size: -; D gene: -; V gene: TRBV30; CDR3 protein: CAWSGGLSTYEQYF; CDR3 DNA: TGTGCCTGGAGTGGGGGACTGTCTACCTACGAGCAGTACTTC
J gene: TRBJ2-3; clone size: -; D gene: TRBD2; V gene: TRBV4-2; CDR3 protein: CASSHSRAGGPTRTDTQYF; CDR3 DNA: TGTGCCAGCAGCCATAGTAGAGCGGGAGGGCCGACTCGCACAGATACGCAGTATTTT
J gene: TRBJ1-1; clone size: -; D gene: -; V gene: TRBV27; CDR3 protein: CASSLWGQTNTEAFF; CDR3 DNA: TGTGCCAGCAGTTTATGGGGACAAACGAACACTGAAGCTTTCTTT
J gene: TRBJ1-5; clone size: few; D gene: -; V gene: TRBV2; CDR3 protein: CASSGPIQPQHF; CDR3 DNA: TGTGCCAGCAGTGGCCCCATTCAGCCCCAGCATTTT
J gene: TRBJ1-4; clone size: -; D gene: -; V gene: TRBV28; CDR3 protein: CASRFWHPTNEKLFF; CDR3 DNA: TGTGCCAGCAGGTTCTGGCATCCAACTAATGAAAAACTGTTTTTT
J gene: TRBJ1-2; clone size: -; D gene: -; V gene: TRBV7-2; CDR3 protein: CASSLDSYGYTF; CDR3 DNA: TGTGCCAGCAGCTTAGACAGTTATGGCTACACCTTC
J gene: TRBJ2-7; clone size: -; D gene: -; V gene: TRBV20-1; CDR3 protein: CSARSSYEQYF; CDR3 DNA: TGCAGTGCTAGATCTAGTTACGAGCAGTACTTC
J gene: TRBJ2-7; clone size: -; D gene: -; V gene: TRBV7-9; CDR3 protein: CASSLDTSYEQYF; CDR3 DNA: TGTGCCAGCAGCTTGGACACCTCCTACGAGCAGTACTTC
J gene: TRBJ1-3; clone size: -; D gene: -; V gene: TRBV27; CDR3 protein: CASSSPYSESFSGNTIYF; CDR3 DNA: TGTGCCAGCAGTTCCCCTTACAGCGAAAGTTTCTCTGGAAACACCATATATTTT
J gene: TRBJ2-5; clone size: -; D gene: TRBD2; V gene: TRBV5-1; CDR3 protein: CASSLPGLAGQETQYF; CDR3 DNA: TGCGCCAGCAGCCTACCGGGACTAGCGGGACAAGAGACCCAGTACTTC
J gene: TRBJ2-7; clone size: -; D gene: -; V gene: TRBV28; CDR3 protein: CASSLFEAREQYF; CDR3 DNA: TGTGCCAGCAGTTTATTTGAGGCACGAGAGCAGTACTTC